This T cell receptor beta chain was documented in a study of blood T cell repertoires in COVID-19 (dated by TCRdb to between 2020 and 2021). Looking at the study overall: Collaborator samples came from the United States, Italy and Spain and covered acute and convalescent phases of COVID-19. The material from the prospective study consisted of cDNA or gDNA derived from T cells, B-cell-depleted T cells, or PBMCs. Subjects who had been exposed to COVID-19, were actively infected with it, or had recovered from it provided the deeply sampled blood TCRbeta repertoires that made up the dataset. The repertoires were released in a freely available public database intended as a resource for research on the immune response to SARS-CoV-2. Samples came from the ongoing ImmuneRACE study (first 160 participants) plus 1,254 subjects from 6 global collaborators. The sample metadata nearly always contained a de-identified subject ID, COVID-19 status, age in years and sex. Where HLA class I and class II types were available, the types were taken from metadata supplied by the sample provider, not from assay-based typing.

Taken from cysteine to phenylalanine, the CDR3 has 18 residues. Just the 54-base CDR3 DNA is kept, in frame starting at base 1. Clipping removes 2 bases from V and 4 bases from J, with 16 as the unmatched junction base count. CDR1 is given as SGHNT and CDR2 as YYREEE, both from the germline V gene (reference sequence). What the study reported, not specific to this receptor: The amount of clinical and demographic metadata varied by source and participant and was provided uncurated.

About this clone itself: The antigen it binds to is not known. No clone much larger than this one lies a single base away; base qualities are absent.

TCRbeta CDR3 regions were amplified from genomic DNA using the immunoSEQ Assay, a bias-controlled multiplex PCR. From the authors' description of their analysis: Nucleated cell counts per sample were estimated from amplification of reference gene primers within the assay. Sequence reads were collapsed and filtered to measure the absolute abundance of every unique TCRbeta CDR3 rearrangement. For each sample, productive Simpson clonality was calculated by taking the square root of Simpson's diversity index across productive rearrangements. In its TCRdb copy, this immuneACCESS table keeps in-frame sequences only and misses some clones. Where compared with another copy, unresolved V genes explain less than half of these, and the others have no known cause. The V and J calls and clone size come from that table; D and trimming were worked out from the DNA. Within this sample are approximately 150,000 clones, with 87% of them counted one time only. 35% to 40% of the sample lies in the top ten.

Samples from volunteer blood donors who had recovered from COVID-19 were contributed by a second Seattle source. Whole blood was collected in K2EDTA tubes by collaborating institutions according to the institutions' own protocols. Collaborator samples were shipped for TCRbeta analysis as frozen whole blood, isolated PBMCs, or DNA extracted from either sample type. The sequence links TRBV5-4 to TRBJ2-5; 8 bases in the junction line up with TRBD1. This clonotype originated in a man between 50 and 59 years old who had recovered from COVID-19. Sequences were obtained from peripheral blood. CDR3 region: CASSLNGVTGVHLETQYF. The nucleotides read TGTGCCAGCAGCTTAAACGGAGTGACAGGGGTTCATCTAGAGACCCAGTACTTC.